This T cell receptor (beta chain) originates from a study of neoadjuvant anti-PD-1 for oral cavity cancer. This clone was counted a few times. Repertoires were generated with immunoSEQ multiplex PCR, while TCRdb's copy carries only in-frame clones and drops some. Found here are more than 25,000 clones, roughly 80% of them singletons; the top ten hold 3% to 4%. As for time point: after neoadjuvant nivolumab, at surgical resection. Stage II-IVA oral cavity squamous cell carcinoma was new and untreated by systemic or radiation therapy. The sequence was obtained from a person between 40 and 85 years old with oral cavity squamous cell carcinoma. Sequenced material: PBMCs, taken after nivolumab (anti-PD-1) treatment.

The CDR3 sequence is CASSEVDGTEAFF. The DNA for the CDR3 is TGTGCCAGCAGTGAAGTTGACGGCACTGAAGCTTTCTTT. The chain uses TRBV6-1 and TRBJ1-1; D remains unclear. This CDR3 is 13 amino acids long. V lost 1 base and J 4 bases, leaving 7 bases between the germline ends. The V gene's germline CDR1 is MNHNS and CDR2 SASEGT.